Presented here are 17 T cell receptor beta chains from one specimen sequenced in a study of early T cells in non-severe SARS-CoV-2 infection. MiXCR, applied by TCRdb to the 5' RACE reads, yields one record per CDR3 protein. The table lists about 50,000 distinct CDR3 sequences, less than 10% of them singletons. The starting material was whole blood, obtained at baseline. The receptor source for this set is an adult who was a healthcare worker with PCR-confirmed SARS-CoV-2 infection or an uninfected control (not recorded which).

This clonotype was counted at least ten times. The rearrangement uses TRBV10-2 and TRBJ2-3; 12 nucleotides agree with TRBD2. This CDR3 spans 17 amino acids. CDR1 and CDR2 from the germline V gene are WSHSY and SAAADI. V lost 7 bases to trimming and J lost 2 bases; unmatched junction nucleotides: 10. The CDR3 protein is CASNLGASGRDTDTQYF. The CDR3 coding sequence is TGCGCCAGCAATTTAGGAGCTAGCGGGAGGGACACAGATACGCAGTATTTT.

This clonotype was detected only a few times. The V gene is TRBV7-8, the J gene TRBJ2-5; 8 nucleotides match TRBD2. CDR1 is SGHVS, CDR2 FQNEAQ, per germline. The CDR3 is 15 amino acids. V lost 2 bases, J lost 3 bases, and 5 bases stayed unmatched. CDR3 loop: CASSLNPRGEETQYF. The CDR3 DNA follows: TGTGCCAGCAGCTTAAACCCGCGGGGGGAAGAGACCCAGTACTTC.

This clonotype appeared many times. CDR3 DNA sequence: TGCGCCAGCAGCCAAGACCACCGGTCTCGCAATCAGCCCCAGCATTTT. This codes for CASSQDHRSRNQPQHF. The J gene is TRBJ1-5, the V gene TRBV4-1; the D is unclear. This CDR3 is built from 16 residues. The ends were cut back, 0 bases at V and 2 bases at J, with 11 bases in the middle. Per germline, CDR1 MGHRA and CDR2 YSYEKL.

This clonotype appeared a few times. The chain recombines TRBV2 with TRBJ2-2; the D is unclear. The CDR3 sequence is 13 residues long. The germline V and J ends were trimmed by 6 bases and 10 bases, with 15 bases remaining between them. The germline gives CDR1 SNHLY, CDR2 FYNNEI. Here the CDR3 DNA reads TGTGCCAGCAGAAAATCTTGGGTCGAGGAGCTGTTTTTT. This gives the protein CASRKSWVEELFF.

The chain is built from TRBV7-6 and TRBJ2-1, with D hard to call. CDR1 and CDR2 from the germline V gene are SGHVS and FNYEAQ. The CDR3 length is 13 residues. The ends were cut back, 1 base at V and 9 bases at J, with 10 bases in the middle. CDR3 bases: TGTGCCAGCAGCTTAGTGTATCTTGGTGAGCAGTTCTTC. This codes for CASSLVYLGEQFF.

This chain connects TRBV6-5 to TRBJ2-7; D remains ambiguous. The germline CDR1 and CDR2 sequences are MNHEY and SVGAGI. V gave up 6 bases and J gave up 3 bases, with 15 bases separating them. The CDR3 extends over 14 amino acids. CDR3 DNA: TGTGCCAGCAGCCGGAGAGTGAAGGACTACGAGCAGTACTTC. Encoded protein: CASSRRVKDYEQYF.

The rearrangement uses TRBV27 and TRBJ1-4; 7 nucleotides agree with TRBD1. Per germline, CDR1 MNHEY and CDR2 SMNVEV (reference sequence). Trimming at V came to 3 bases and at J to 7 bases, leaving 14 bases not matched to a gene. CDR3 size: 17 residues. CDR3 coding DNA: TGTGCCAGCAGTTTCACCTCACGACAGGGATGGGGTGAAAAACTGTTTTTT. As protein: CASSFTSRQGWGEKLFF.

This clonotype has a count of ten or more. The chain recombines TRBV10-3 with TRBJ2-1; D could derive from TRBD1 or TRBD2 (5 bases each). Trimming shortened V by 2 bases and J by 6 bases, and 8 bases separated the two germline ends. CDR1 ENHRY and CDR2 SYGVKD come from the germline V gene. The CDR3 is 13 residues long. CDR3 DNA sequence: TGTGCCATCAGTGAGGAGGGGCGCAATGAGCAGTTCTTC. Translation: CAISEEGRNEQFF.

V usage is TRBV7-9 and J usage is TRBJ2-2; 8 bases match TRBD1. CDR3 size: 14 residues. Per germline, CDR1 SEHNR and CDR2 FQNEAQ (reference sequence). The V segment lost 4 bases and the J segment 6 bases; nucleotides outside the gene matches: 4. DNA for the CDR3: TGTGCCAGCAGCTCCTCGACAGGGGCCGGGGAGCTGTTTTTT. This gives the protein CASSSSTGAGELFF.

The chain combines TRBV5-1 with TRBJ1-1, with unresolved D. CDR1 is SGHRS and CDR2 is YFSETQ in the germline V gene. V was trimmed by 4 bases and J by 11 bases, leaving 24 bases between them. The CDR3 loop spans 15 amino acids. CDR3 in amino acids: CASSPSAATHSYAFF. In DNA form, the CDR3 reads TGCGCCAGCAGCCCATCTGCGGCGACCCATAGCTATGCTTTCTTT.

This clonotype was detected many times. The genes are TRBV6-1 and TRBJ2-6; D remains ambiguous. CDR1 MNHNS and CDR2 SASEGT come from the germline V gene. The CDR3 runs to 16 residues. V lost 0 bases and J 0 bases, leaving 6 bases between the germline ends. CDR3 region: CASSEAMGSGANVLTF. CDR3 coding DNA: TGTGCCAGCAGTGAAGCGATGGGCTCTGGGGCCAACGTCCTGACTTTC.

There are a few counts of this clonotype. The chain recombines TRBV6-1 with TRBJ2-5, with 8 bases aligning to TRBD1. The CDR3 consists of 15 residues. The V segment lost 5 bases and the J segment 4 bases; nucleotides outside the gene matches: 9. The germline V gene encodes CDR1 MNHNS and CDR2 SASEGT. Here the CDR3 reads CASSNTQGVGETQYF. In DNA form, the CDR3 reads TGTGCCAGCAGTAATACACAGGGGGTCGGAGAGACCCAGTACTTC.

CDR3 region: CASSLWGVDYRNQPQHF. The CDR3 DNA reads TGTGCCAGCAGTTTATGGGGAGTAGATTATCGGAATCAGCCCCAGCATTTT. This rearrangement joins TRBV28 to TRBJ1-5, with no clear D. The CDR3 loop spans 17 amino acids. Per germline, CDR1 MDHEN and CDR2 SYDVKM. Trimming took off 0 bases at V and 4 bases at J, with 16 bases between the two ends.

This clonotype appeared a few times. The J gene is TRBJ1-1, the V gene TRBV5-1; D is undetermined. Trimming took 0 bases from V and 1 from J, leaving 10 bases between them. The CDR3 has 15 amino acids. In germline, CDR1 is SGHRS, CDR2 YFSETQ. CDR3 in DNA: TGCGCCAGCAGCTTGGGCGGGCCCGGGAACACTGAAGCTTTCTTT. It specifies CASSLGGPGNTEAFF.

In its sample, this clonotype ranks as medium-sized. This chain connects TRBV2 to TRBJ2-3, with 10 positions matching TRBD2. Trimming took 8 bases from V and 1 from J; bases not matched to a gene: 6. CDR1 and CDR2 from the germline V gene are SNHLY and FYNNEI. The CDR3 loop spans 15 amino acids. The DNA of the CDR3 is TGTGCCAGCTCTACCGGGACTAGCGGCACAGATACGCAGTATTTT. Translation gives CASSTGTSGTDTQYF. Drawing the rest from reference TRBV2 and TRBJ2-3, the complete variable domain is EPEVTQTPSHQVTQMGQEVILRCVPISNHLYFYWYRQILGQKVEFLVSFYNNEISEKSEIFDDQFSVERPDGSNFTLKIRSTKLEDSAMYFCASSTGTSGTDTQYFGPGTRLTVL.

The chain couples TRBV13 to TRBJ1-5; D is undetermined. Germline V gene sequence: CDR1 PRHDT, CDR2 FYEKMQ (reference sequence). V was trimmed by 2 bases and J by 0 bases, leaving 8 bases between them. CDR3 size: 15 residues. CDR3 protein: CASSLKRYSNQPQHF. DNA of the CDR3: TGTGCCAGCAGCTTAAAGAGATATAGCAATCAGCCCCAGCATTTT. The full variable domain, in which reference TRBV13 and TRBJ1-5 provide the parts outside the CDR3, is AAGVIQSPRHLIKEKRETATLKCYPIPRHDTVYWYQQGPGQDPQFLISFYEKMQSDKGSIPDRFSAQQFSDYHSELNMSSLELGDSALYFCASSLKRYSNQPQHFGDGTRLSIL.

This clonotype was seen at least ten times. The gene calls are TRBV20-1 and TRBJ2-3, with D maybe TRBD2 (6 bases). This CDR3 spans 14 amino acids. The germline V gene encodes CDR1 DFQATT and CDR2 SNEGSKA (reference sequence). V lost 3 bases and J lost 0, with 10 bases in between. For the CDR3, the DNA is TGCAGTGCTAGCTCTGCGGGAAGCACAGATACGCAGTATTTT. Protein: CSASSAGSTDTQYF.